Presented here are 3 T cell receptor beta chains from one specimen sequenced in a study of control samples from healthy donors and cancer patients. The method was immunoSEQ multiplex PCR; TCRdb's version includes in-frame clones alone and lacks a portion of them. The repertoire includes 75,000 or so clones, about 92% of them detected once, and approximately 5.5% sits in the top ten. The source material was PBMCs. These receptors were obtained from a man in his 60s with colorectal cancer.

The chain carries TRBV6-2 or TRBV6-3 and TRBJ2-3; 9 positions match TRBD1. Germline V gene lookup returns CDR1 MNHEY and CDR2 SVGEGT. CDR3 length equals 13 residues. Trimming removed 6 bases from V and 4 bases from J; junction bases left unmatched: 2. The CDR3 spells CASSGTGPDTQYF. CDR3 bases: TGTGCCAGCAGCGGGACAGGGCCAGATACGCAGTATTTT.

The rearrangement joins TRBV30 to TRBJ1-2; TRBD1 aligns across 9 bases. Germline CDR1 reads GTSNPN; CDR2 reads SVGIG (reference sequence). The CDR3 runs to 17 residues. The J segment lost 10 bases and the V segment lost 2 bases, leaving 20 bases of the junction unmatched. The CDR3 bases are TGTGCCTGGAGTTACGAAACCGGGACAGGGAGAGGGTCCTCCTACACCTTC. Translating it yields CAWSYETGTGRGSSYTF.

J is TRBJ2-3 and V is TRBV30; tentative D call: TRBD2 (6 bases). This CDR3 is 15 amino acids long. Per germline, CDR1 GTSNPN and CDR2 SVGIG (reference sequence). V was clipped by 4 bases and J by 2 bases, with 16 bases between them. This CDR3 is CAWTRGQGLTDTQYF. DNA for the CDR3: TGTGCCTGGACCCGAGGGCAGGGACTCACAGATACGCAGTATTTT.